One and the same sample provided the 4 T cell receptor beta chains below, sequenced in a study of vaccination and CD4 T cells after COVID-19. Sample treatment: roughly 11-day PBMC culture with coronavirus spike peptide pools or control peptides (ViraFEST assay). The unexposed donor's CD4+ T cells were collected before the COVID-19 pandemic (2011-2018). Once obtained from cultured CD4+ T cells, the DNA was sequenced using the Oncomine TCR Beta short-read assay. Scientists extracted genomic DNA from CD4+ T cells grown in culture. TCRdb re-derived calls from the PCR reads in MiXCR, one entry per CDR3 protein. The sample contains roughly 9,300 distinct CDR3 sequences, around 34% of which appear only once. Their antigens are not known. Sequenced sample: CD4+ T cells from blood, cultured in vitro. These receptors originate from a human donor in good health.

The V call is TRBV6-5, the J call TRBJ2-2; D possibly matches TRBD1 or TRBD2 (5 bases each). Germline CDR1 and CDR2: MNHEY and SVGAGI. V was pared by 0 bases and J by 2 bases, with 13 bases between. CDR3 length equals 17 residues. CDR3 DNA sequence: TGTGCCAGCAGTTACTCGAGCGGCAGGGTAAACACCGGGGAGCTGTTTTTT. This encodes CASSYSSGRVNTGELFF.

Of note for this clonotype: At one end the junction does not follow the germline gene, possibly because of a read error. The chain carries TRBV2 and TRBJ2-3; TRBD1 matches 9 bases. The CDR3 length is 14 residues. CDR1 is SNHLY, CDR2 FYNNEI, per germline. CDR3 nucleotides: TGTGCCAGCAGTGGAACGATTAGTGGGACAGGGCTCCATTTT. Translation: CASSGTISGTGLHF.

V usage is TRBV6-1 and J usage is TRBJ1-1, with D perhaps TRBD1 (5 bases). V was shortened by 6 bases and J by 4 bases, with 18 bases between the two germline ends. Germline V lookup: CDR1 MNHNS, CDR2 SASEGT. The CDR3 length is 15 residues. The CDR3 region has the DNA TGTGCCAGCAGCCAACTACGGAGGGGTTTCACTGAAGCTTTCTTT. Protein sequence: CASSQLRRGFTEAFF.

This clonotype was observed a handful of times. V and J are TRBV10-3 and TRBJ2-5; 9 bases map to TRBD1. The V gene end was trimmed by 4 bases and the J gene end by 5 bases; junction bases not matched to a gene: 2. Germline CDR1 and CDR2: ENHRY and SYGVKD. The CDR3 contains 13 residues. The CDR3 DNA follows: TGTGCCATCAGTGCCGGACAGGGGGAGACCCAGTACTTC. This translates into CAISAGQGETQYF.